A selection of T cell receptor beta chains follows, all from one sample in a study of cytomegalovirus exposure and HLA in healthy donors. Repertoires were generated with immunoSEQ multiplex PCR, while TCRdb's copy carries only in-frame clones and drops some. In all, the sample yields around 140,000 clones. Sequencing was carried out using PBMCs. These TCRs come from a middle-aged woman in good health and CMV-seronegative. The CDR3 runs from the conserved cysteine through the conserved F or W. The D gene is left open where the match is weak.

>TRBV11-3|-|13|TRBJ2-5
TGTGCCAGCAGCAAGGGACAAAAAGAGACCCAGTACTTC
CASSKGQKETQYF
>TRBV7-2|TRBD1|15|TRBJ1-5
TGTGCCAGCAGCACATACAGGGGCGACAATCAGCCCCAGCATTTT
CASSTYRGDNQPQHF
>TRBV7-3|TRBD2|15|TRBJ2-5
TGTGCCAGCAGCAGAACCGGGACTAGGGAGGAGACCCAGTACTTC
CASSRTGTREETQYF
>TRBV5-1|-|15|TRBJ1-1
TGCGCCAGCAGCCTTGGACAGAGCTTGAACACTGAAGCTTTCTTT
CASSLGQSLNTEAFF
>TRBV5-1|-|13|TRBJ1-1
TGCGCCAGCAGTCGGGGACTCACCGCTGAAGCTTTCTTT
CASSRGLTAEAFF
>TRBV5-1|-|15|TRBJ2-5
TGCGCCAGCAGCCTGGACAACAGGTACCAAGAGACCCAGTACTTC
CASSLDNRYQETQYF
>TRBV5-4|-|15|TRBJ1-1
TGTGCCAGCAGCGCGGGAGGCGGGCGAAACAATGAAGCTTTCTTT
CASSAGGGRNNEAFF
>TRBV1|-|19|TRBJ2-5
TGCACCAGCAGCCAAGAGGGAGGGAGTGGCGCAAGCTACCAAGAGACCCAGTACTTC
CTSSQEGGSGASYQETQYF
>TRBV28|-|17|TRBJ1-2
TGTGCCAGCAGTTTGGCTGAGGTTGCCCTTACTAGCTATGGCTACACCTTC
CASSLAEVALTSYGYTF
>TRBV5-1|TRBD2|15|TRBJ2-1
TGCGCCACCGTGGAGACTAGCGGGGGATCGAATGAGCAGTTCTTC
CATVETSGGSNEQFF
>TRBV7-3|-|13|TRBJ1-1
TGTGCCAGCAGTTTTAACAGGAACACTGAAGCTTTCTTT
CASSFNRNTEAFF
>TRBV5-5|TRBD1|14|TRBJ1-5
TGTGCCAGCAGCCCAGGGGGATACAATCAGCCCCAGCATTTT
CASSPGGYNQPQHF
>TRBV6-5|-|14|TRBJ1-2
TGTGCCAGCAGTTACGAGCAGGGCCTCTATGGCTACACCTTC
CASSYEQGLYGYTF
>TRBV25-1|-|14|TRBJ2-5
TGTGCCAGCAGTGAGGCAGGGGCGCCAGAGACCCAGTACTTC
CASSEAGAPETQYF
>TRBV7-7|-|15|TRBJ2-1
TGTGCTAGCAGCTTAGGCGAGAGCTCCTACAATGAGCAGTTCTTC
CASSLGESSYNEQFF
>TRBV6-1|-|14|TRBJ1-2
TGTGCCAGCAGTGAAGAAGGACTCTGGTATGGCTACACCTTC
CASSEEGLWYGYTF
>TRBV6-5|-|13|TRBJ1-6
TGTGCCAGCAGTTATAAAGAGGATTCACCCCTCCACTTT
CASSYKEDSPLHF
>TRBV9|-|14|TRBJ1-4
TGTGCCAGCAGCGTAGACAGTGAAAATGAAAAACTGTTTTTT
CASSVDSENEKLFF
>TRBV28|TRBD1|15|TRBJ2-3
TGTGCCAGCAGTTCCCAGGGGGCCGGAAAAGATACGCAGTATTTT
CASSSQGAGKDTQYF
>TRBV7-9|TRBD2|17|TRBJ2-2
TGTGCCAGCAGTCAACTAAGGACTAGCCAGTACACCGGGGAGCTGTTTTTT
CASSQLRTSQYTGELFF
>TRBV5-1|TRBD1|18|TRBJ1-2
TGCGCCAGCAGCTTGGAGGCAGGACAGGGGGCGATTACCTATGGCTACACCTTC
CASSLEAGQGAITYGYTF
>TRBV7-6|TRBD2|17|TRBJ2-1
TGTGCCAGCAGCTTAGCTGATAGCGGGGGGGCCTACAATGAGCAGTTCTTC
CASSLADSGGAYNEQFF
>TRBV9|-|15|TRBJ1-6
TGTGCCAGCAGCTCCCGGACAGAAAATAATTCACCCCTCCACTTT
CASSSRTENNSPLHF
>TRBV10-3|-|14|TRBJ1-1
TGTGCCATCAGTGAGTCATCAGGGCCCAGTTCTGCTTTCTTT
CAISESSGPSSAFF
>TRBV28|-|15|TRBJ1-5
TGTGCCAGCAATAACAGGGACGGGAGCAATCAGCCCCAGCATTTT
CASNNRDGSNQPQHF
>TRBV9|-|13|TRBJ1-6
TGTGCCAGCACCCGAGAGGAGCATTCACCCCTCCACTTT
CASTREEHSPLHF
>TRBV5-1|-|14|TRBJ2-2
TGCGCCAGCAGCTTAGGGGGAGACACCGGGGAGCTGTTTTTT
CASSLGGDTGELFF
>TRBV6-4|TRBD2|16|TRBJ2-3
TGTGCCAGCAGTGAATCTAGCGGGGGGGGCACAGATACGCAGTATTTT
CASSESSGGGTDTQYF
>TRBV7-2|-|14|TRBJ1-5
TGTGCCAGCAGCTCCTCCGCCCGGAATCAGCCCCAGCATTTT
CASSSSARNQPQHF
>TRBV4-3|-|16|TRBJ2-7
TGCGCCAGCAGCCAAGACCTCAGGGTGAGCTCCTACGAGCAGTACTTC
CASSQDLRVSSYEQYF
>TRBV7-2|TRBD1|16|TRBJ1-6
TGTGCCAGCAGCTTTCCACCCGGGACAGTTAATTCACCCCTCCACTTT
CASSFPPGTVNSPLHF
>TRBV19|TRBD2|14|TRBJ2-3
TGTGCCAGTAGCGGGGGGGAACGCACAGATACGCAGTATTTT
CASSGGERTDTQYF
>TRBV28|-|15|TRBJ1-1
TGTGCCAGCAGTTTATGGGCGCAGGGGCAAAATGAAGCTTTCTTT
CASSLWAQGQNEAFF
>TRBV7-2|-|13|TRBJ1-4
TGTGCCAGCAGCCGACAGAGTAATGAAAAACTGTTTTTT
CASSRQSNEKLFF
>TRBV12-5|TRBD2|14|TRBJ2-3
TGTGCTAGTGGTTTGGTCGAGGGAGGGGATACGCAGTATTTT
CASGLVEGGDTQYF
>TRBV15|TRBD1|18|TRBJ1-2
TGTGCCACCAGAGCAGAGGGCGACAGGGTCGTTGGTCTATATGGCTACACCTTC
CATRAEGDRVVGLYGYTF
>TRBV29-1|TRBD1|13|TRBJ2-7
TGCAGCGTTGAGGGACAGGGACTTTACGAGCAGTACTTC
CSVEGQGLYEQYF
>TRBV5-4|TRBD1|14|TRBJ2-7
TGTGCCAGCAGCTCCCACAGGGGATCGGACGAGCAGTACTTC
CASSSHRGSDEQYF
>TRBV5-4|-|14|TRBJ1-1
TGTGCCAGCAGCTTGGCCAGTATGAACACTGAAGCTTTCTTT
CASSLASMNTEAFF
>TRBV7-2|-|11|TRBJ2-5
TGTGCCGGCAGCATGAGAGAGACCCAGTACTTC
CAGSMRETQYF
>TRBV4-1|TRBD1|16|TRBJ1-6
TGCGCCAGCAGCCTCGGACAGGGCTCATATAATTCACCCCTCCACTTT
CASSLGQGSYNSPLHF
>TRBV19|TRBD1|16|TRBJ1-5
TGTGCCAGTAGTATAACTATGGCAGGGGGTAATCAGCCCCAGCATTTT
CASSITMAGGNQPQHF
>TRBV9|TRBD2|16|TRBJ2-1
TGTGCCAGCAGCACCCGCGCGGGGGGTTGGGACAATGAGCAGTTCTTC
CASSTRAGGWDNEQFF
>TRBV4-2|TRBD1|15|TRBJ1-2
TGTGCCAGCAGCCCCCACGGGGGACAGCCCTATGGCTACACCTTC
CASSPHGGQPYGYTF
>TRBV4-2|TRBD1|15|TRBJ2-3
TGTGCCAGCAGCCCTACAGGGGGGTTCACAGATACGCAGTATTTT
CASSPTGGFTDTQYF